This T cell receptor beta chain derives from a study of glioma-infiltrating T cells after dendritic cell vaccination. Germline-derived CDR1 and CDR2 are SGHTA and FQGNSA. CDR3 size: 14 residues. Between the trimmed V and J ends, which lost 5 bases and 6 bases, there was a span of 16 bases. Amplification used 60 V beta primers and 13 J beta primers. The repertoire was sequenced with immunoSEQ multiplex PCR; TCRdb's copy has only in-frame clones and lacks some. The sample yields 85,000 to 95,000 clones, around 86% seen once. The clonotype was recovered from a human donor with glioblastoma. The input for sequencing was blood, taken before dendritic cell vaccination. This rearrangement joins TRBV7-2 to TRBJ1-2; tentatively, D is TRBD1 (6 bases). The chain's CDR3 is CASSVYRVRDGYTF. CDR3 bases: TGTGCCAGCAGCGTATACAGGGTGAGAGATGGCTACACCTTC.